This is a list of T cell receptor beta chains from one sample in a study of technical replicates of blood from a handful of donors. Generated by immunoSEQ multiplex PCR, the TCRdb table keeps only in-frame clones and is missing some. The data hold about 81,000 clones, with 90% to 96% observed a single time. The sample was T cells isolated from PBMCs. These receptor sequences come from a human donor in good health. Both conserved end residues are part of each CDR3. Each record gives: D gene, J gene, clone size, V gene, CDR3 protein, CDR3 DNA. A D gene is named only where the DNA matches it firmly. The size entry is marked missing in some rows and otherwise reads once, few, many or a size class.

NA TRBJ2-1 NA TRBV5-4 CASSFKREGEQFF TGTGCCAGCAGCTTTAAACGGGAAGGAGAGCAGTTCTTC
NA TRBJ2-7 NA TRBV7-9 CASSLGLADEQYF TGTGCCAGCAGCTTAGGTTTGGCCGACGAGCAGTACTTC
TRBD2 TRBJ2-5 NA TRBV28 CASSLLGRVETQYF TGTGCCAGCAGTTTACTCGGGAGGGTCGAGACCCAGTACTTC
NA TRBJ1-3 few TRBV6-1 CASSEGHYSGNTIYF TGTGCCAGCAGTGAAGGACATTACTCTGGAAACACCATATATTTT
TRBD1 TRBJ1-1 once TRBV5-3 CARSMDRGAGEAFF TGTGCCAGAAGCATGGACAGGGGGGCAGGTGAAGCTTTCTTT
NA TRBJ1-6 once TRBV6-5 CASSRGINSPLHF TGTGCCAGCAGTAGGGGCATTAATTCACCCCTCCACTTT
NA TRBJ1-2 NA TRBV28 CASSPMGEGYGYTF TGTGCCAGCAGTCCCATGGGGGAGGGATATGGCTACACCTTC
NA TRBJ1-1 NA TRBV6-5 CASSYFGNTEAFF TGTGCCAGCAGTTACTTCGGTAACACTGAAGCTTTCTTT
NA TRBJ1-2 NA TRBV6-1 CASSEGLETTYGYTF TGTGCCAGCAGTGAAGGGTTAGAAACTACCTATGGCTACACCTTC
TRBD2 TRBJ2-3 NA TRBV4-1 CASSQPFSGKYTDTQYF TGCGCCAGCAGCCAACCCTTTAGCGGGAAGTACACAGATACGCAGTATTTT
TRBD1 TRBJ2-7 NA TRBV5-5 CASSWGTGGSYEQYF TGTGCCAGCAGCTGGGGGACAGGGGGCTCCTACGAGCAGTACTTC
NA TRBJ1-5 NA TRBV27 CASSFLQSNQPQHF TGTGCCAGCAGTTTTTTGCAGAGCAATCAGCCCCAGCATTTT
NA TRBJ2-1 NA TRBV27 CASSPRAGEQFF TGTGCCAGCAGTCCCCGCGCGGGAGAGCAGTTCTTC
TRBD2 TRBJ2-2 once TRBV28 CASSPGLVKTGELFF TGTGCCAGCAGTCCAGGACTAGTGAAAACCGGGGAGCTGTTTTTT
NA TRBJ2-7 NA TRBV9 CASSAGLSSYEQYF TGTGCCAGCAGCGCGGGACTCAGCTCCTACGAGCAGTACTTC
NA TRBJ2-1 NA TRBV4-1 CASGLSTEQFF TGCGCCAGCGGCCTGAGTACTGAGCAGTTCTTC
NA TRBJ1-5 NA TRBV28 CASSPSGFNQPQHF TGTGCCAGCAGCCCCTCAGGTTTCAATCAGCCCCAGCATTTT
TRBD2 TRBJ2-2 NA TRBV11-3 CASSRGTSGPNTGELFF TGTGCCAGCAGTCGTGGGACTAGCGGACCGAACACCGGGGAGCTGTTTTTT